The source of this TCR beta chain is a study of blood T cell repertoires in COVID-19. Study-wide context: In each case, the material was cDNA or gDNA derived from T cells, B-cell-depleted T cells, or PBMCs.

Sequencing used immunoSEQ multiplex PCR; TCRdb keeps in-frame clones, though not all of them. This table has some 260,000 clones, just over 90% appearing once. The participants were between about 18 and 90 years old and came from about two dozen US areas. All recovered Cohort 3 donors got two negative PCRs, got clearance, or saw symptom resolution. After removal of 5 bases from V and 6 bases from J, the junction contained 6 bases not matched to a gene. CDR1 and CDR2 (germline): MNHEY, SVGAGI. This CDR3 has 13 amino acids. Sequenced material: PBMCs or T cells enriched from blood (not recorded which). J is TRBJ1-2 and V is TRBV6-5, with 7 bases aligning to TRBD1. This clonotype originated in a young woman who had recovered from COVID-19. The CDR3 DNA reads TGTGCCAGCAGTACAGGGGTTAGGAATGGCTACACCTTC. This sequence encodes CASSTGVRNGYTF.